A selection of T cell receptor beta chains follows, all from one sample in a study of cytomegalovirus exposure and HLA in healthy donors. Generated by immunoSEQ multiplex PCR, the TCRdb table keeps only in-frame clones and is missing some. The sample holds 200,000 to 250,000 clones, 60% to 80% seen once. The sequencing input was PBMCs. These TCRs come from a man aged 18 to 30 in good health and CMV-seronegative. Each CDR3 is given with its conserved first and last residue. Clone size is given for some rows only: seen once, a few or many times, or a class if the clone is expanded.

J,V,size,CDR3
TRBJ1-5,TRBV28,-,CASSQTVGANQPQHF
TRBJ2-1,TRBV12-5,-,CASGPYNEQFF
TRBJ2-3,TRBV7-3,-,CASSPKDRLSDTQYF
TRBJ1-5,TRBV14,-,CASSQAGFNQPQHF
TRBJ1-5,TRBV19,-,CASTRTGGAGQPQHF
TRBJ2-5,TRBV7-9,-,CASSLPGATTWEQYF
TRBJ2-7,TRBV27,-,CASSPRGTGSYEQYF
TRBJ2-5,TRBV29-1,-,CSAQTSSVETQYF
TRBJ2-7,TRBV27,-,CASSLSVTGYLHEQYF
TRBJ1-2,TRBV28,-,CASIDRAGIYGYTF
TRBJ2-3,TRBV9,-,CASSTTGAPVTDTQYF
TRBJ2-3,TRBV29-1,-,CSGLTKNWDTQYF
TRBJ2-7,TRBV15,-,CATSRDPSGTGAVEQYF
TRBJ2-1,TRBV4-3,-,CASSQANQGFCEQFF
TRBJ1-1,TRBV7-9,few,CASSSPPRQGATTEAFF
TRBJ1-5,TRBV28,-,CASSWGQGAHQPQHF
TRBJ1-6,TRBV30,-,CAWSVGVLFGLPSLGNSPLHF
TRBJ2-2,TRBV11-3,-,CASSLEIWGTTNTGELFF
TRBJ1-2,TRBV21-1,-,CASSKEVGTGYNYGYTF
TRBJ1-2,TRBV10-3,-,CAISELDFPGQTNYGYTF
TRBJ1-1,TRBV7-9,-,CASSEGQGVNTEAFF
TRBJ1-6,TRBV5-1,-,CASRRGEDNSPLHF
TRBJ2-1,TRBV7-6,-,CASSPAGVVWNEQFF